This is a list of T cell receptor beta chains from one sample in a study of T-cell memory formation after mild COVID-19. Each CDR3 protein is one row after TCRdb ran MiXCR on the 5' RACE reads. The sample includes 500,000 to 600,000 distinct CDR3 sequences, 18% seen only once; the top ten take more than 10%. Sequenced input: PBMCs or a T cell subset sorted from them (not recorded which). These receptors were obtained from an adult woman who had mild COVID-19 (a few samples of this study predate the infection). Cell type and time point are not known. The CDR3 runs from the conserved cysteine through the conserved F or W. The D gene is left open where the match is weak. Only some rows state a clone size, as once, few, many or a class for expanded clones.

TRBV5-1	TRBJ2-1	many	.	TGCGCCAGCAGCTTGGTTGCTAATTACAATGAGCAGTTCTTC	CASSLVANYNEQFF
TRBV24-1	TRBJ1-5	many	TRBD1	TGTGCCACCAGTGATTTGGGGACAGGGAATCAGCCCCAGCATTTT	CATSDLGTGNQPQHF
TRBV12-3/TRBV12-4	TRBJ2-7	.	TRBD1	TGTGCCAGCAGTCGCACAGGGGAGTATTACGAGCAGTACTTC	CASSRTGEYYEQYF
TRBV24-1	TRBJ2-1	few	.	TGTGCCACCAGTGATTCCATGCGGTATTCCAATGAGCAGTTCTTC	CATSDSMRYSNEQFF
TRBV18	TRBJ2-7	.	TRBD1	TGTGCCAGCTCGACAGGGGGCCTGCCCTACGAGCAGTACTTC	CASSTGGLPYEQYF
TRBV16	TRBJ2-1	.	.	TGTGCCAGCAGCCAAGATGCTAAGGCTGAGCAGTTCTTC	CASSQDAKAEQFF
TRBV6-2/TRBV6-3	TRBJ1-1	.	TRBD1	TGTGCCAGCAGTTTTGGACAGGAGGACCTGAACACTGAAGCTTTCTTT	CASSFGQEDLNTEAFF
TRBV24-1	TRBJ1-1	.	.	TGTGCCACCAGTGGATCCATGAACACTGAAGCTTTCTTT	CATSGSMNTEAFF
TRBV7-9	TRBJ2-7	few	.	TGTGCCAGCAGCTCTACAGGGTACTACGAGCAGTACTTC	CASSSTGYYEQYF
TRBV19	TRBJ2-1	few	.	TGTGCCAGTAGTATAGATCGACAGGGAGGTAATTACAATGAGCAGTTCTTC	CASSIDRQGGNYNEQFF
TRBV6-5	TRBJ2-3	many	.	TGTGCCAGCAGTCGGACCCATGCGGGACAGCAGTATTTT	CASSRTHAGQQYF
TRBV5-1	TRBJ1-1	few	TRBD1	TGCGCCAGCAGCCCGCCAGGGGGGAGGGGGACTGAAGCTTTCTTT	CASSPPGGRGTEAFF
TRBV5-1	TRBJ2-6	.	TRBD2	TGCGCCAGCAGCTTAATCGCCAGGCCGTCGGGAGGGCCCAACGTCCTGACTTTC	CASSLIARPSGGPNVLTF
TRBV30	TRBJ2-6	few	.	TGTGCCTGGAGGAGGGGCAGGGTCAGGGCTGGGGCCAACGTCCTGACTTTC	CAWRRGRVRAGANVLTF
TRBV5-5	TRBJ2-1	few	.	TGTGCCAGCAGCTTGTCTTGGGCGTCCTACAATGAGCAGTTCTTC	CASSLSWASYNEQFF
TRBV9	TRBJ2-7	few	.	TGTGCCAGCAGCGTAGAAGGGACTTCGGCTGACGAGCAGTACTTC	CASSVEGTSADEQYF
TRBV20-1	TRBJ2-5	many	.	TGCAGTGCAATAAAGGGAGGAGGCGGCGAGACCCAGTACTTC	CSAIKGGGGETQYF
TRBV28	TRBJ1-1	many	TRBD1	TGTGCCAGCAGCTTGGACAGGGTGAACACTGAAGCTTTCTTT	CASSLDRVNTEAFF
TRBV12-3/TRBV12-4	TRBJ2-4	few	TRBD2	TGTGCCAGCAGTTCCGGCGCGGGAGGACCCAAAAACATTCAGTACTTC	CASSSGAGGPKNIQYF